This T cell receptor beta chain came from a study of T cell responses to AZD1222 COVID-19 vaccine. Points from the study as a whole: Females made up more of the donors, who were largely white British, and clonal diversity may have come out too low. Spike-specific TCR breadth and depth rose after two AZD1222 doses.

About this clone: Its antigen remains unknown.

CDR3 length equals 13 residues. Unmatched junction bases numbered 7, after V lost 11 bases and J lost 5 bases. Germline CDR1 is KGHDR and CDR2 is SFDVKD. Clones were read by immunoSEQ multiplex PCR, and TCRdb kept only the in-frame ones, dropping some. The sample consists of approximately 140,000 clones, about 92% of them appearing once. This chain connects TRBV24-1 to TRBJ1-4; 7 bases map to TRBD1. This material consisted of peripheral blood, taken on day 0 of AZD1222 vaccination. This receptor was obtained from an adult in good health. CDR3 nucleotide sequence: TGTGCCATCTTAGGGGGCTGGAATGAAAAACTGTTTTTT. Protein sequence: CAILGGWNEKLFF.